This TCR beta chain was found in a study of blood T cell repertoires in COVID-19. In the study overall: Spain, Italy and the United States supplied samples that represented acute and convalescent COVID-19. T cells, B-cell-depleted T cells, or PBMCs provided the cDNA or gDNA that served as material.

Original methodology: Reference gene primers were amplified, and this amplification served to estimate nucleated cell counts. Clones were sequenced by immunoSEQ multiplex PCR, and TCRdb holds only the in-frame ones, with some missing. The V and J calls and the clone size are those of that table, but D and trimming were determined from the DNA. The sample contains more than 150,000 clones, roughly 80% of which appear only once. The ends lost 5 bases at V and 4 bases at J; junction bases unmatched: 7. Germline CDR1 and CDR2: MDHEN and SYDVKM. The CDR3 runs 16 residues. Sequencing was performed on peripheral blood. The chain carries TRBV28 and TRBJ2-7; 14 positions match TRBD2. This TCR derives from a man aged 50-59 years who had recovered from COVID-19. The CDR3 DNA reads as TGTGCCAGCAGTCAACGGACTAGCGGGAGGTTGTACGAGCAGTACTTC. This codes for CASSQRTSGRLYEQYF.